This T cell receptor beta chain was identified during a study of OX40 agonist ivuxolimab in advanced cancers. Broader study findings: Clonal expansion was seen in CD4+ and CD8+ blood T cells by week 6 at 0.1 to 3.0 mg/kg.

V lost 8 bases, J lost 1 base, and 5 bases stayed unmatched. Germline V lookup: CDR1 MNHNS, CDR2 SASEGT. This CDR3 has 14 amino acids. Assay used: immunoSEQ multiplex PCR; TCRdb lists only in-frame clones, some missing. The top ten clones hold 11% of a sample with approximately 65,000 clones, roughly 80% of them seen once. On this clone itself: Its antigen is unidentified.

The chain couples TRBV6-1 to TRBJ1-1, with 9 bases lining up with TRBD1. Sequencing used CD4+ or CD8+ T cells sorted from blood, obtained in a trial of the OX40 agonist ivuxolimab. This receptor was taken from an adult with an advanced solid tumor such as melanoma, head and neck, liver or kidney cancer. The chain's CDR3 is CASVGTGRNTEAFF. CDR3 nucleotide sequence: TGTGCCAGCGTAGGGACAGGGAGGAACACTGAAGCTTTCTTT.